This T cell receptor beta chain was captured in a study of HIV-infected patients and healthy controls. Findings and limits, study-wide: Untreated HIV+ repertoires had roughly threefold fewer distinct CDR3s and lower Shannon diversity than healthy controls.

No cell fractionation was done, so the repertoire covers all unsorted peripheral blood T cells. Looked up from germline, CDR1 is LNHDA and CDR2 is SQIVND (reference sequence). This CDR3 has 15 residues. V lost 5 bases to trimming and J lost 7 bases; unmatched junction nucleotides: 9. Ten or more counts support this clonotype. Its antigen is still unknown. Alpha and beta constant-region primers primed reverse transcription of around 500 ng RNA. Separate chain-specific third strand synthesis with multiplexing indices produced the alpha and beta libraries. Ligation attached cDNA to a 5' RACE adapter that carried a random hexamer and SP2 site. Each molecule carried a 12-nucleotide identifier made of two joined random hexamers added before amplification. One entry per CDR3 protein, called by TCRdb with MiXCR from the 5' RACE reads. Here the sample spans more than 10,000 distinct CDR3 sequences, approximately 11% being singletons.

This sequence joins TRBV19 and TRBJ2-1; 9 bases match TRBD2. The sequencing input was blood. The clonotype originates from an adult in good health. The CDR3 region is CASSALLAGKNEQFF. CDR3 bases: TGTGCCAGTAGTGCCCTCCTAGCGGGAAAAAATGAGCAGTTCTTC. Looking up the rest from reference TRBV19 and TRBJ2-1 gives the full variable domain: DGGITQSPKYLFRKEGQNVTLSCEQNLNHDAMYWYRQDPGQGLRLIYYSQIVNDFQKGDIAEGYSVSREKKESFPLTVTSAQKNPTAFYLCASSALLAGKNEQFFGPGTRLTVL.